This is a list of T cell receptor beta chains from one sample in a study of shared clonotypes between healthy human individuals. Clones were sequenced by immunoSEQ multiplex PCR, and TCRdb holds only the in-frame ones, with some missing. The table lists approximately 1.5 million clones, approximately 98.5% of them singletons. The sample taken for sequencing was naive CD4+ T cells sorted from blood. Every receptor here comes from a man aged 30-40 years in good health. Each CDR3 is given with its conserved first and last residue. A D gene is named only where the DNA matches it firmly. Clone size, where shown, is once, few, many, or a class for clones that have expanded.

TRBJ2-3 - - TRBV5-1 TGCGCCAGCAGGATGCTTGGGGGAGATGGAGATACGCAGTATTTT CASRMLGGDGDTQYF
TRBJ1-2 - TRBD1 TRBV28 TGTGCCAGCAGTTTGGTCGCCTCGCAGGGGGCTGGTGGCTACACCTTC CASSLVASQGAGGYTF
TRBJ2-7 - TRBD2 TRBV5-4 TGTGCCAGCAGCTTAGCGGGAGGCAGCTCCTACGAGCAGTACTTC CASSLAGGSSYEQYF
TRBJ1-1 once - TRBV18 TGTGCCAGCTCACAGTCGTCCGAAGCTTTCTTT CASSQSSEAFF
TRBJ2-5 once TRBD1 TRBV18 TGTGCCAGCTCACCGACGATCGGACAGGGGGAGACCCAGTACTTC CASSPTIGQGETQYF
TRBJ1-2 - - TRBV2 TGTGCCAGCACTCACGACGGTGGCTACACCTTC CASTHDGGYTF
TRBJ2-1 - TRBD2 TRBV11-3 TGTGCCAGCAGCCCGCGGGGTCGCGGACTAGCGGTATACAATGAGCAGTTCTTC CASSPRGRGLAVYNEQFF
TRBJ2-5 once - TRBV18 TGTGCCAGCTCACCCATGGGGCCCCCCCCAGAGACCCAGTACTTC CASSPMGPPPETQYF
TRBJ1-1 - - TRBV7-8 TGTGCCAGCAGCTTAGCATCGTGGCCCACTGAAGCTTTCTTT CASSLASWPTEAFF
TRBJ2-7 - - TRBV19 TGTGCCAGTAACTCGCGGGACTCCTACGAGCAGTACTTC CASNSRDSYEQYF
TRBJ2-5 - - TRBV12-2 TGTGCCAGCAGCTCTTTTAACAGGGGTTACCAAGAGACCCAGTACTTC CASSSFNRGYQETQYF
TRBJ2-7 - - TRBV7-9 TGTGCCAGCAGCTTAGCGGGGAAAAGCTACGAGCAGTACTTC CASSLAGKSYEQYF
TRBJ2-7 - TRBD1 TRBV6-1 TGTGCCAGCAGTGAAGGGAGGACAGGATGGGGCGAGCAGTACTTC CASSEGRTGWGEQYF
TRBJ1-4 - TRBD1 TRBV18 TGTGCCAGCACAGGACAGGGTAATGAAAAACTGTTTTTT CASTGQGNEKLFF
TRBJ1-5 - - TRBV29-1 TGCAGCGGTGGGGAGGTCGATCAGCCCCAGCATTTT CSGGEVDQPQHF
TRBJ2-7 - - TRBV19 TGTGCCAGTAGTATAGATCGGGCAGGAGGAGAGGAGCAGTACTTC CASSIDRAGGEEQYF
TRBJ2-5 - - TRBV5-5 TGTGCCAGCAGCCTTTTTGGAGAGACCCAGTACTTC CASSLFGETQYF
TRBJ1-2 - TRBD1 TRBV10-2 TGCGCCAGCAGTGAGGGGAAGGGGGCGAGGGGCTATGGCTACACCTTC CASSEGKGARGYGYTF
TRBJ2-2 once - TRBV4-1 TGCGCCAGCAGCCAAGATCGTGGCAGGTGGGACACCGGGGAGCTGTTTTTT CASSQDRGRWDTGELFF
TRBJ1-1 - TRBD1 TRBV11-2 TGTGCCAGCAGCTTCCGACAGGGAATGAACACTGAAGCTTTCTTT CASSFRQGMNTEAFF
TRBJ1-1 - - TRBV5-6 TGTGCCAGCAGCAAGGGACTGGGCACTGAAGCTTTCTTT CASSKGLGTEAFF
TRBJ2-5 - - TRBV2 TGTGCCAGCAACCCGATAGGCGGCGGGGAGACCCAGTACTTC CASNPIGGGETQYF
TRBJ1-2 - - TRBV18 TGTGCCAGCTCCGCGGACGTGGGGGGCTACACCTTC CASSADVGGYTF
TRBJ2-2 - TRBD1 TRBV18 TGTGCCAGCTCACTCACAGGGGGAAAGAACACCGGGGAGCTGTTTTTT CASSLTGGKNTGELFF
TRBJ2-1 - - TRBV9 TGTGCCAGCAGCCCCGGGACGGTCTACAATGAGCAGTTCTTC CASSPGTVYNEQFF
TRBJ2-3 - TRBD2 TRBV4-2 TGTGCCAGCAGCCTCGGACTAGCGGGAGGGATCAGTCCTAGCACAGATACGCAGTATTTT CASSLGLAGGISPSTDTQYF
TRBJ2-3 - TRBD2 TRBV5-1 TGCGCCAGCAGCTTGCCTCCAAGGACTAGCGGAAGGCACAGACACTCTAGCACAGATACGCAGTATTTT CASSLPPRTSGRHRHSSTDTQYF
TRBJ2-2 - - TRBV10-3 TGTGCCATCAGTGAGTCCTTCGGGGAGCTGTTTTTT CAISESFGELFF
TRBJ2-6 - TRBD1 TRBV7-9 TGTGCCAGCAGCTTGTACAGGGGCTCTGGGGCCAACGTCCTGACTTTC CASSLYRGSGANVLTF
TRBJ2-5 - - TRBV30 TGTGCCGGAGGGACACACCAAGAGACCCAGTACTTC CAGGTHQETQYF
TRBJ2-5 - - TRBV5-1 TGCGCCAGCAGCCAGACGCCACAAGAGACCCAGTACTTC CASSQTPQETQYF
TRBJ1-3 - - TRBV15 TGTGCCACCAGCAGAGATTCCGGGGCTGGAAACACCATATATTTT CATSRDSGAGNTIYF
TRBJ1-5 - - TRBV28 TGTGCCAGCAGTTTTCGGGGGGGGAGCAATCAGCCCCAGCATTTT CASSFRGGSNQPQHF
TRBJ2-1 - - TRBV5-1 TGCGCCAGCAGCCAGGACAGCGGCCAGCAGTTCTTC CASSQDSGQQFF
TRBJ2-7 - TRBD1 TRBV9 TGTGCCAGCAGCGCAGGGGGCGAGCAGTACTTC CASSAGGEQYF
TRBJ2-3 - - TRBV5-1 TGCGCCAGCAGCTTGGACCTAGATACGCAGTATTTT CASSLDLDTQYF
TRBJ2-1 once TRBD1 TRBV5-1 TGCGCCAGCAGCCCAAACAGGGGTCATGAGCAGTTCTTC CASSPNRGHEQFF
TRBJ2-1 few TRBD2 TRBV10-3 TGTGCCACCCTCGCAGCGGGAGGGCCTAGTGAGCAGTTCTTC CATLAAGGPSEQFF
TRBJ1-1 - - TRBV9 TGTGCCAGCAGCCCTCGGAGGCGGCCAAACACTGAAGCTTTCTTT CASSPRRRPNTEAFF
TRBJ2-5 - - TRBV7-2 TGTGCCAGCAGCTCCCGGGCCACCCAGTACTTC CASSSRATQYF
TRBJ2-1 - TRBD2 TRBV7-3 TGTGCCAGCAGCATAGCGGGAGACAATGAGCAGTTCTTC CASSIAGDNEQFF